This is a list of T cell receptor beta chains from one sample in a study of spatial heterogeneity in lung cancer. TCRdb analysed the 5' RACE reads with MiXCR anew, one entry per CDR3 protein. Of tens of thousands of distinct CDR3 sequences in the sample, less than 15% were seen once. Sample: PBMCs, taken at surgery. These receptors all stem from a male donor with early-stage non-small cell lung cancer. The CDR3 runs from the conserved cysteine through the conserved F or W. A D gene is named only where the DNA matches it firmly. Some rows mark clone size as missing; the rest say once, few, many or name a class of expanded clone.

>TRBD1|TRBJ2-1|few|TRBV7-2
CASNRDSSYNEQFF
TGTGCCAGCAACCGGGACAGTTCCTACAATGAGCAGTTCTTC
>-|TRBJ1-6|few|TRBV7-2
CASSLVAVPNSPLPF
TGTGCCAGCAGCTTAGTGGCAGTACCAAATTCACCCCTCCCCTTT
>-|TRBJ2-7|-|TRBV7-2
CASSVSETFSYEQYF
TGTGCCAGCAGCGTCTCGGAGACTTTCTCCTACGAGCAGTACTTC
>TRBD1|TRBJ2-1|-|TRBV5-5
CASSFLLTGASYNEQFF
TGTGCCAGCAGCTTCTTGTTGACAGGGGCCTCCTACAATGAGCAGTTCTTC
>-|TRBJ2-7|-|TRBV29-1
CSVVSDANYEQYF
TGCAGCGTTGTCAGCGACGCCAACTACGAGCAGTACTTC
>-|TRBJ1-4|few|TRBV7-9
CASSLNSGEKLFF
TGTGCCAGCAGCTTAAATTCAGGCGAAAAACTGTTTTTT
>-|TRBJ1-5|many|TRBV28
CATLQENQPQHF
TGTGCCACCCTTCAGGAGAATCAGCCCCAGCATTTT
>-|TRBJ2-2|many|TRBV7-8
CASSLAAASAGELFF
TGTGCCAGCAGCTTAGCTGCGGCGTCGGCCGGGGAGCTGTTTTTT
>-|TRBJ1-4|-|TRBV5-4
CASSRQANEKLFF
TGTGCCAGCAGCCGACAGGCGAATGAAAAACTGTTTTTT
>TRBD2|TRBJ2-7|many|TRBV7-9
CASSLVGLAGEQYF
TGTGCCAGCAGCCTTGTAGGACTAGCGGGGGAGCAGTACTTC
>TRBD1|TRBJ2-7|few|TRBV20-1
CSAKAGQGAGEQYF
TGCAGTGCTAAAGCGGGACAGGGGGCTGGCGAGCAGTACTTC
>TRBD1|TRBJ1-1|-|TRBV4-1
CASSQGGQGHTEAFF
TGCGCCAGCAGCCAGGGGGGACAGGGTCACACTGAAGCTTTCTTT
>-|TRBJ2-7|few|TRBV27
CASSLWTTGAYEQYF
TGTGCCAGCAGTTTATGGACCACTGGGGCCTACGAGCAGTACTTC
>TRBD1|TRBJ1-1|many|TRBV6-2/TRBV6-3
CASSLPTGVGEAFF
TGTGCCAGCAGTCTCCCGACAGGGGTGGGTGAAGCTTTCTTT
>-|TRBJ2-2|-|TRBV19
CASSRAGTTNTGELFF
TGTGCCAGTAGTAGAGCCGGAACAACTAACACCGGGGAGCTGTTTTTT
>TRBD2|TRBJ2-3|many|TRBV11-1
CASSPLGGARDTQYF
TGTGCCAGCAGCCCCTTGGGAGGGGCGCGGGATACGCAGTATTTT
>TRBD2|TRBJ2-3|few|TRBV29-1
CSVGSGASSTDTQYF
TGCAGCGTTGGGAGCGGGGCATCTAGCACAGATACGCAGTATTTT
>-|TRBJ2-5|few|TRBV5-6
CVSSYPGGQETQYF
TGTGTCAGCAGCTACCCTGGGGGGCAAGAGACCCAGTACTTC
>-|TRBJ2-6|-|TRBV5-1
CASSRTSRPGANVLTF
TGCGCCAGCAGTCGGACCAGCCGGCCTGGGGCCAACGTCCTGACTTTC
>TRBD1|TRBJ2-1|-|TRBV7-3
CASSLTPQGGEQFF
TGTGCCAGCAGCTTAACCCCACAGGGGGGTGAGCAGTTCTTC
>-|TRBJ2-3|-|TRBV30
CAWSVRAGTGTDTQYF
TGTGCCTGGAGTGTAAGAGCGGGGACAGGCACAGATACGCAGTATTTT
>-|TRBJ1-1|-|TRBV20-1
CSAREVGRVNTEAFF
TGCAGTGCTAGAGAGGTGGGACGGGTGAACACTGAAGCTTTCTTT
>TRBD2|TRBJ2-1|-|TRBV6-5
CASGTSGPNSYNEQFF
TGTGCCAGCGGGACTAGCGGACCCAACTCCTACAATGAGCAGTTCTTC
>-|TRBJ2-7|-|TRBV7-7
CASSTGGSHEQYF
TGTGCTAGCAGCACCGGAGGGAGCCACGAGCAGTACTTC
>-|TRBJ2-4|many|TRBV7-8
CASSRGGGKNIQYF
TGTGCCAGCAGCCGAGGGGGTGGCAAAAACATTCAGTACTTC
>-|TRBJ1-5|few|TRBV3-1
CASSQGLNQPQHF
TGTGCCAGCAGCCAAGGGCTCAATCAGCCCCAGCATTTT
>-|TRBJ1-2|-|TRBV2
CASSETGRNYGYTF
TGTGCCAGCAGTGAAACAGGTCGCAACTATGGCTACACCTTC
>-|TRBJ1-1|many|TRBV20-1
CSARDPGSEAFF
TGCAGTGCTAGAGATCCGGGGTCTGAAGCTTTCTTT
>TRBD1|TRBJ1-5|many|TRBV6-2/TRBV6-3
CASSVPGQGLYSNQPQHF
TGTGCCAGCAGTGTTCCGGGACAGGGACTTTATAGCAATCAGCCCCAGCATTTT
>-|TRBJ2-3|many|TRBV7-2
CASTPERVDTQYF
TGTGCCAGCACTCCAGAGCGGGTAGATACGCAGTATTTT
>-|TRBJ2-1|-|TRBV28
CASRITGGSEQFF
TGTGCCAGCAGAATCACAGGAGGGAGTGAGCAGTTCTTC
>-|TRBJ1-2|-|TRBV6-5
CATREGYGYTF
TGTGCCACCAGGGAGGGCTATGGCTACACCTTC
>-|TRBJ2-1|few|TRBV7-9
CASSTGLRNEQFF
TGTGCCAGCAGCACGGGCCTTCGGAATGAGCAGTTCTTC
>-|TRBJ2-1|-|TRBV20-1
CSANSAKGYNEQFF
TGCAGTGCTAATTCTGCCAAAGGTTACAATGAGCAGTTCTTC
>-|TRBJ1-2|many|TRBV28
CASGTDDYGYTF
TGTGCCAGCGGGACGGACGACTATGGCTACACCTTC
>-|TRBJ2-7|-|TRBV3-1
CASSPGQPYEQYF
TGTGCCAGCAGTCCGGGACAACCCTACGAGCAGTACTTC
>TRBD2|TRBJ2-1|few|TRBV20-1
CSARAASGLFEQFF
TGCAGTGCTAGAGCGGCTAGCGGCCTCTTTGAGCAGTTCTTC
>TRBD2|TRBJ2-7|-|TRBV20-1
CSARDLAGGAYEQYF
TGCAGTGCTAGAGATTTGGCCGGGGGGGCCTACGAGCAGTACTTC
>TRBD1|TRBJ1-4|few|TRBV7-2
CASRSGRGQDRAIGNEKLFF
TGTGCCAGCAGATCTGGCAGAGGGCAGGACAGGGCGATCGGAAATGAAAAACTGTTTTTT
>TRBD1|TRBJ2-2|few|TRBV3-1
CASSPPYGQGTGELFF
TGTGCCAGCAGCCCTCCTTACGGACAGGGAACCGGGGAGCTGTTTTTT
>TRBD2|TRBJ2-3|-|TRBV28
CASSSTSPRLAGGLDTQYF
TGTGCCAGCAGTTCAACCAGTCCCCGACTAGCGGGAGGGCTCGATACGCAGTATTTT
>-|TRBJ2-2|few|TRBV29-1
CSVGGRTNTGELFF
TGCAGCGTTGGTGGCAGGACTAACACCGGGGAGCTGTTTTTT
>-|TRBJ2-5|few|TRBV12-3/TRBV12-4
CASSLAGKAFGTQYF
TGTGCCAGCAGTTTGGCAGGCAAGGCATTCGGGACCCAGTACTTC
>-|TRBJ1-5|-|TRBV7-2
CASSASGQPQHF
TGTGCCAGCAGTGCATCGGGGCAGCCCCAGCATTTT
>TRBD1|TRBJ1-1|-|TRBV4-1
CASSQNSAHRGTEAFF
TGCGCCAGCAGCCAAAACTCGGCCCACAGGGGGACTGAAGCTTTCTTT
>-|TRBJ1-6|-|TRBV6-5
CASSIFQGGNSPLHF
TGTGCCAGCAGTATATTCCAGGGTGGAAATTCACCCCTCCACTTT
>TRBD2|TRBJ2-7|-|TRBV24-1
CATSQTSRHEQYF
TGTGCCACCAGTCAGACTAGCAGGCACGAGCAGTACTTC
>TRBD1|TRBJ1-5|few|TRBV20-1
CSARTPGQDVSWQPQHF
TGCAGTGCTAGAACACCGGGACAGGATGTTAGTTGGCAGCCCCAGCATTTT
>-|TRBJ2-7|-|TRBV7-6
CASSLGSRYEQYF
TGTGCCAGCAGCTTAGGCTCGCGCTACGAGCAGTACTTC
>TRBD2|TRBJ2-2|-|TRBV27
CATAPGGRAPGELFF
TGTGCCACCGCCCCCGGTGGGAGGGCCCCCGGGGAGCTGTTTTTT
>TRBD1|TRBJ2-3|few|TRBV20-1
CSAPIQGVSTDTQYF
TGCAGTGCTCCAATTCAGGGGGTTAGCACAGATACGCAGTATTTT
>TRBD2|TRBJ2-7|-|TRBV6-1
CASSALGLGAYEQYF
TGTGCCAGCAGTGCCCTAGGACTAGGAGCCTACGAGCAGTACTTC